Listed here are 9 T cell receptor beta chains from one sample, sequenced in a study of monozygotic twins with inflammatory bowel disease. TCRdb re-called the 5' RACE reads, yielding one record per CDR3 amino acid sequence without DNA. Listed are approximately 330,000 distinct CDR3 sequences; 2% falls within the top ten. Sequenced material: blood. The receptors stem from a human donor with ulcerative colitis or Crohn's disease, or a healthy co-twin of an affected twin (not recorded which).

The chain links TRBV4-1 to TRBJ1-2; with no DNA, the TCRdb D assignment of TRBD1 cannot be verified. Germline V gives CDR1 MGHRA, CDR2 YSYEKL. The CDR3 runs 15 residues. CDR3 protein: CASSSRGQGVYGYTF.

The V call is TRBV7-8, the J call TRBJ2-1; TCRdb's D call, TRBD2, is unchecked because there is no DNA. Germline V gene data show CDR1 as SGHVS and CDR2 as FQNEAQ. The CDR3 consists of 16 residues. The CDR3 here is CASSGGVGVLDNEQFF.

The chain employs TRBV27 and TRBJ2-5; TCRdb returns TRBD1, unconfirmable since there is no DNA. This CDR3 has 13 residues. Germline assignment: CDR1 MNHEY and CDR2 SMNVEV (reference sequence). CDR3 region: CASSSGQVETQYF.

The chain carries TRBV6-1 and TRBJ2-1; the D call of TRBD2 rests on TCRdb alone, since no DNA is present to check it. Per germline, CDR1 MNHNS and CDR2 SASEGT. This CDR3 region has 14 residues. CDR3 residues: CATSRTSGDFKQFF.

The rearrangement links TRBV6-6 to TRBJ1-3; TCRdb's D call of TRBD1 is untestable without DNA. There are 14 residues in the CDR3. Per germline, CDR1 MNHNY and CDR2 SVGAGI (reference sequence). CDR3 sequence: CATLRDNSGNTIYF.

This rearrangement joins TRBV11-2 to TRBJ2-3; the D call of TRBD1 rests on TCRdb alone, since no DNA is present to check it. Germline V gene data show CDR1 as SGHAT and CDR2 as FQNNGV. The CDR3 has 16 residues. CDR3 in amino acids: CASSARQANRTDTQYF.

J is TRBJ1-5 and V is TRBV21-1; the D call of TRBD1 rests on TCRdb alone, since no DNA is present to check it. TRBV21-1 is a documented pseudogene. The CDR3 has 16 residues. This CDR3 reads CASRTLTQGSNQPQHF.

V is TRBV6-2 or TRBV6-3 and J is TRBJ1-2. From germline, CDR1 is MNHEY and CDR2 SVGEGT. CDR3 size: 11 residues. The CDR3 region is CASSYPDLHTF.

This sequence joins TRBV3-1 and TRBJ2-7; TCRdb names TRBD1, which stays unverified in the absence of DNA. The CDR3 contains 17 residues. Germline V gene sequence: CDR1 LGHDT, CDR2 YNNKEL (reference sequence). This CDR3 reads CASSQEPRGRLSYEQYF.